This record covers a single T cell receptor (beta chain). CDR1 is LGHNA, CDR2 YNFKEQ, per germline. V dropped 5 bases and J dropped 9 bases, with 32 bases sitting between them. The CDR3 extends over 19 amino acids. CD45RO negativity and positive selection for CCR7 defined naive CD8 cells, a population that excluded terminally differentiated effector memory CD45RA+ cells. The sample is drawn from a study of shared clonotypes between healthy human individuals. Template for every sorted-subset replicate PCR totaled about 200 ng DNA, roughly 30,000 T cell genomes. Data came from immunoSEQ multiplex PCR; TCRdb stores just in-frame clones and leaves some out. The sample shows about 2.2 million clones, 93% of them seen only once.

This sequence originates from a man between 18 and 29 years old in good health. Some clones in this sample may be carry-over from other donors' samples. Sequencing input: naive CD8+ T cells from PBMCs. The rearrangement uses TRBV4-2 and TRBJ2-1, with D possibly being TRBD2 (6 bases). In DNA, the CDR3 is TGTGCCAGCAGCTACTGGGCTTCGATAGCGGATCACGGCACCCTTGAGCAGTTCTTC. This gives the protein CASSYWASIADHGTLEQFF.